Each of the 6 T cell receptor beta chains below was sequenced from the same sample in a study of tumor and adjacent non-tumor tissue in lung cancer. The template was RNA from unsorted bulk tissue. TCRbeta libraries were built with three rounds of nested PCR, modified from ARM-PCR. TCRdb recomputed calls from the multiplex PCR reads with MiXCR, one row per CDR3 protein. The repertoire includes tens of thousands of distinct CDR3 sequences, roughly 70% of them detected once, and 15% to 20% sits in the top ten. The sequenced material came from lung tumor tissue. The receptor set was obtained from a man aged 55 to 70 with non-small cell lung cancer.

The chain is built from TRBV6-6 and TRBJ2-3, with a possible D match to TRBD1 (6 bases). The CDR3 totals 17 residues. Trimming removed 2 bases at V and 4 bases at J, with 19 bases between. Per the germline V gene, CDR1 is MNHNY and CDR2 is SVGAGI (reference sequence). The CDR3 DNA reads TGTGCCAGCAGTTACAGTGAGGACAGTTTCTACGCAGATACGCAGTATTTT. Its protein product is CASSYSEDSFYADTQYF.

Concerning this clonotype: A much larger clone is a single base away; this may be a read error. The chain has TRBV19 and TRBJ2-4; weak D call: TRBD2 (6 bases). Germline CDR1 LNHDA, CDR2 SQIVND (reference sequence). V was clipped by 7 bases and J by 6 bases, with 10 bases between them. The CDR3 consists of 12 residues. In DNA form, the CDR3 reads TGTGCCAGTAATCCCGGGAGAAACATTCAGTACTTC. Translation gives CASNPGRNIQYF.

This clonotype showed up just once. The junction departs from germline at one end; a sequencing error may be responsible. V and J are TRBV11-2 and TRBJ1-3; D is unclear. The CDR3 is 14 residues long. The germline V gene encodes CDR1 SGHAT and CDR2 FQNNGV. The CDR3 DNA follows: TGTGCCAGCAGCTTGACACGCTCTGGAACCACCATATATTTT. Its translation is CASSLTRSGTTIYF.

This clonotype has only a few counts. A junction end diverges from the germline sequence, so it may reflect a read error. The V and J genes are TRBV30 and TRBJ2-1; D perhaps matches TRBD2 (5 bases). The CDR3 sequence is 13 residues long. Per the germline V gene, CDR1 is GTSNPN and CDR2 is SVGIG (reference sequence). The CDR3 protein is CTWSEGNLGEQFF. CDR3 nucleotides: TGTACCTGGAGTGAGGGTAATTTGGGTGAGCAGTTCTTC.

This rearrangement joins TRBV11-3 to TRBJ2-1, with D possibly matching TRBD1 (6 bases). The CDR3 is 13 amino acids. The germline CDR1 and CDR2 sequences are SGHNT and YENEEA. The CDR3 DNA follows: TGTGCTACCAGCTCCACCCTAGGGGGTGAGCAGTTCTTC. Residues: CATSSTLGGEQFF. The whole variable domain, filled in from reference TRBV11-3 and TRBJ2-1, reads EAGVVQSPRYKIIEKKQPVAFWCNPISGHNTLYWYLQNLGQGPELLIRYENEEAVDDSQLPKDRFSAERLKGVDSTLKIQPAELGDSAVYLCATSSTLGGEQFFGPGTRLTVL.

The table lists this clonotype with many counts. The V gene is TRBV20-1, the J gene TRBJ2-4; D ambiguous. Germline-derived CDR1 and CDR2 are DFQATT and SNEGSKA (reference sequence). The CDR3 covers 15 residues. V was pared by 0 bases and J by 3 bases, with 12 bases between. The CDR3 DNA is TGCAGTGCTAGAGAGGGTGGACGGATCAAAAACATTCAGTACTTC. Its translation: CSAREGGRIKNIQYF.